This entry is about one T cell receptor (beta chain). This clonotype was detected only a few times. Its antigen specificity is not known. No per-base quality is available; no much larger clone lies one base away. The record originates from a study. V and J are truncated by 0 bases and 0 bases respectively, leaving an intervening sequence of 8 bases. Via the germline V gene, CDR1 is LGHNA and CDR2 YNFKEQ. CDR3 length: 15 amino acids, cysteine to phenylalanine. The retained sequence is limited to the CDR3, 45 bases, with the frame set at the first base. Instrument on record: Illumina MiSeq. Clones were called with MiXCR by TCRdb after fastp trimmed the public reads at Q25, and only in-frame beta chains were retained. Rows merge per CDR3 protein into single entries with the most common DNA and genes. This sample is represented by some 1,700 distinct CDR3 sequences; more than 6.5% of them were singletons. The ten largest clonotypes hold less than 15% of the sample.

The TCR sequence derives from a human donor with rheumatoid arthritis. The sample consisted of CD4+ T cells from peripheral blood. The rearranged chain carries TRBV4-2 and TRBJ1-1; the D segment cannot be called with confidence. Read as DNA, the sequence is TGTGCCAGCAGCCAAGATAACGATATGAACACTGAAGCTTTCTTT. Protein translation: CASSQDNDMNTEAFF.